The present entry profiles one T cell receptor beta chain with its context. This clone was seen a few times. Its target antigen remains unknown. No per-base quality is available; no much larger clone lies one base away. The record originates from a study of long-term antiretroviral therapy in people with HIV (dated by TCRdb to the early 2020s). Notes on the research overall: The earliest samples were collected roughly a decade before the 2015 WHO recommendation for immediate ART, at a time when ART was usually postponed until CD4 counts fell. Whether ART initiation and durable HIV suppression were associated with changes in peripheral blood TRB repertoire composition and diversity was tested in a retrospective serial study. No cross-contamination during QIAcube processing was seen in test extractions of a monoclonal T-cell line run alongside roughly 30 polyclonal samples. A total of roughly 200 cryopreserved PBMC samples came from 30 or so adults with confirmed HIV infection and were collected serially over a mean of about six years (range 1-12). Among the approximately 30 participants with HIV, roughly eleven were female. The investigation overall reported the following: The samples span the years 2004 to 2017, and the ART regimens used at that time may not be as effective as current regimens. Starting ART was linked to a significant rise in TRB diversity, yet even after long-term ART the diversity remained significantly lower than in transplant donor controls. Limited PBMC availability meant only the TCR beta chain was sequenced, without alpha chain pairing. The repertoire was dominated across all time points by expanded TRB clones identified before ART initiation, although this dominance was seen to fluctuate and to decrease in many PLHIV after ART. Because cell numbers in pre-ART samples were limited, unsorted PBMC were profiled instead of sorted CD4+ and CD8+ T cells. No data were available on ART adherence, viral resistance or therapy changes, limiting inferences about post-ART repertoire changes. HIV repertoires had narrower CDR3 length ranges than controls, and the network structure suggested an antigen-experienced repertoire that shifted only slightly toward naive after ART.

The immunoSEQ hsTCRB v3.0 assay was used at survey level resolution for TRB variable region sequencing. A depth of roughly 35,000-55,000 T-cell genomes per sample was targeted for TRB sequencing. Pooled TRB libraries were sequenced on an Illumina MiSeq with a v3 150-cycle kit. The study's own analysis went as follows. Repertoire analysis ran in R within a reproducible Nextflow workflow covering QC, data transformation and analysis. LymphoSeq2, an R package for exploring AIRR-Seq data, was used to implement the custom analyses. Four samples that yielded fewer than 5000 total TRB sequences were excluded, so that approximately 170 HIV repertoires were analyzed. Among the 180 to 200 retained HIV repertoires, roughly 60 were collected before ART initiation and approximately 130 were collected after ART initiation. Repertoires were downsampled to 5000 TRB nucleotide sequences, and summary statistics were averaged over 100 downsampling iterations. Only TRB sequences with CDR3 regions of at least seven amino acids were retained for analysis. Two measures captured diversity: a Shannon entropy-derived clonality score and the Gini coefficient. Repertoire networks linked the top 5000 CDR3 amino acid sequences whenever two sequences differed by an edit distance of one. Antigen specificity groups and MHC restriction were predicted for TRB CDR3 amino acid sequences with GLIPH2. To flag known associations with CMV, EBV, HIV or tissue antigens, CDR3 amino acid sequences were compared against VDJdb and McPAS-TCR. Pre-ART, post-ART and control groups were compared with Wilcoxon signed-rank tests and Holm-Bonferroni correction. This immuneACCESS table, as held by TCRdb, lists in-frame sequences with V and J called but not all clones. Of the missing ones, under half trace to an unresolved V gene in checked studies; the others have no known cause. Clone size and V and J calls were adopted from that table, with D and trimming inferred from the DNA. The sample table holds some 48,000 clones, of which around 80% were seen once. The ten largest clonotypes hold under 3% of the sample.

The CDR3 covers 14 residues, taking in both the cysteine and the phenylalanine. Of the read, only the CDR3 DNA is kept; its 42 bases are in frame from base 1. The V and J ends are trimmed by 2 bases and 1 base, leaving 8 bases between them. CDR1 and CDR2 are drawn from the germline V gene: MDHEN, SYDVKM. Inclusion was restricted to participants for whom at least one PBMC sample before ART initiation and at least two post-ART samples were available. All participants with HIV were treated in the United States of America. Before DNA extraction, cryopreserved samples of about 0.9-11 million PBMC were thawed and washed. At the time of the earliest PBMC sample, participants with HIV were aged between roughly 20 and 55 years. Per participant, PBMC samples came from 1-4 timepoints prior to ART initiation and 2-8 timepoints following ART initiation, for a median of 7 samples. Serial HIV viral load, CD4+ T-cell count, ART history and demographic data were obtained for every participant. Using a Qiagen kit on a QIAcube, genomic DNA was extracted from unsorted PBMC, with samples processed in batches of 12.

This sequence was found in a woman aged 18-29 years with HIV. The sequence joins TRBV28 to TRBJ1-1, with no confident D gene call. The sequences come from unsorted PBMCs, collected 0.8 years after starting antiretroviral therapy. At the DNA level, the sequence is TGTGCCAGCAGTTTAAGAGGGCGGAACACTGAAGCTTTCTTT. Translated, it reads CASSLRGRNTEAFF.